These T cell receptor beta chains were read from a single sample in a study of blood T cell repertoires in COVID-19. Clones were sequenced by immunoSEQ multiplex PCR, and TCRdb holds only the in-frame ones, with some missing. The table has roughly 300,000 clones, around 87% seen once. Sequencing was done on a sample of peripheral blood. These receptors were obtained from a woman between 45 and 60 years old who had recovered from COVID-19. Both conserved end residues are part of each CDR3. A D gene is named only where the DNA matches it firmly. A clone size is listed for some rows: how often the clone was seen (once, few, many), or a class if it is expanded.

v_call	d_call	j_call	clone_size	cdr3_aa	cdr3_nt
TRBV5-4	NA	TRBJ1-2	NA	CASSSSTGNYGYTF	TGTGCCAGCAGCTCCTCGACGGGTAACTATGGCTACACCTTC
TRBV5-1	NA	TRBJ1-5	NA	CASRYSNQPQHF	TGCGCCAGCCGTTATAGCAATCAGCCCCAGCATTTT
TRBV7-2	TRBD2	TRBJ2-7	NA	CASSPKAGGPSEQYF	TGTGCCAGCAGCCCAAAAGCGGGAGGGCCCTCCGAGCAGTACTTC
TRBV3-1/TRBV3-2	TRBD1	TRBJ1-2	once	CASSPGTGGDGYTF	TGTGCCAGCAGTCCCGGGACAGGGGGCGATGGCTACACCTTC
TRBV11-2	TRBD2	TRBJ2-7	NA	CASSPGSVGGGREQYF	TGTGCCAGCAGCCCCGGCTCGGTGGGGGGAGGGCGCGAGCAGTACTTC
TRBV18	TRBD2	TRBJ2-7	few	CASSPEAGAYEQYF	TGTGCCAGCTCACCAGAAGCGGGGGCCTACGAGCAGTACTTC
TRBV7-6	TRBD2	TRBJ2-1	NA	CASSSQTSGSLEYNEQFF	TGTGCCAGCAGCTCACAGACTAGCGGAAGTTTAGAGTACAATGAGCAGTTCTTC
TRBV7-6	TRBD1	TRBJ1-2	NA	CASSLMDRGNYGYTF	TGTGCCAGCAGCTTGATGGACAGGGGTAACTATGGCTACACCTTC
TRBV19	NA	TRBJ1-1	NA	CASSSGDAFF	TGTGCCAGTAGTAGCGGGGATGCTTTCTTT
TRBV3-1/TRBV3-2	TRBD1	TRBJ2-1	NA	CASSSTTGTAYNEQFF	TGTGCCAGCAGCTCAACCACCGGGACAGCTTACAATGAGCAGTTCTTC
TRBV27	TRBD2	TRBJ2-5	NA	CASSPSGSGVTQYF	TGTGCCAGCAGTCCTAGCGGGAGCGGTGTGACCCAGTACTTC
TRBV3-1/TRBV3-2	TRBD1	TRBJ2-3	NA	CASSLQGRGDTQYF	TGTGCCAGCAGCTTACAGGGGCGCGGGGATACGCAGTATTTT
TRBV30	TRBD1	TRBJ1-3	NA	CAWDRVAGNTIYF	TGTGCCTGGGACAGGGTGGCCGGAAACACCATATATTTT
TRBV6-4	NA	TRBJ2-1	NA	CASSESTDHNEQFF	TGTGCCAGCAGTGAGTCGACAGACCACAATGAGCAGTTCTTC
TRBV19	NA	TRBJ1-2	NA	CATSGGLANYGYTF	TGTGCCACCTCTGGGGGGTTAGCCAACTATGGCTACACCTTC
TRBV19	TRBD2	TRBJ2-2	NA	CASSVTSGRNTGELFF	TGTGCCAGTAGCGTCACTAGCGGGAGGAACACCGGGGAGCTGTTTTTT
TRBV19	TRBD2	TRBJ2-7	NA	CASSLGTTAVYEQYF	TGTGCCAGTAGTCTCGGGACTACCGCCGTTTACGAGCAGTACTTC
TRBV27	TRBD1	TRBJ2-2	NA	CASSLMVETGYTGELFF	TGTGCCAGCAGTTTAATGGTCGAGACAGGGTACACCGGGGAGCTGTTTTTT
TRBV9	NA	TRBJ2-5	NA	CASSVGVLAQETQYF	TGTGCCAGCAGCGTTGGAGTGTTGGCCCAAGAGACCCAGTACTTC
TRBV29-1	NA	TRBJ1-6	NA	CSVQLQGGSPLHF	TGCAGCGTTCAACTACAGGGTGGGTCACCCCTCCACTTT
TRBV7-2	TRBD1	TRBJ1-3	NA	CASSWGQGARGNTIYF	TGTGCCAGCAGCTGGGGACAGGGGGCGCGAGGAAACACCATATATTTT
TRBV19	TRBD1	TRBJ1-1	few	CASSTGNGYGAFF	TGTGCCAGTTCGACAGGGAATGGATATGGGGCTTTCTTT
TRBV5-4	NA	TRBJ2-7	NA	CASSSDWPDAYEQYF	TGTGCCAGCAGCTCCGACTGGCCCGACGCCTACGAGCAGTACTTC
TRBV7-9	TRBD1	TRBJ1-3	NA	CAGDRGLSGNTIYF	TGTGCCGGGGACAGGGGTTTGTCTGGAAACACCATATATTTT
TRBV7-2	TRBD1	TRBJ2-2	NA	CASSSSGTGTGELFF	TGTGCCAGCAGCTCATCCGGGACAGGGACCGGGGAGCTGTTTTTT
TRBV7-9	NA	TRBJ2-7	NA	CASRLPEGASSYEQYF	TGTGCCAGCAGGCTTCCGGAGGGGGCGAGCTCCTACGAGCAGTACTTC
TRBV4-1	NA	TRBJ2-3	NA	CASSQVGDITQYF	TGCGCCAGCAGCCAAGTAGGGGACATCACGCAGTATTTT
TRBV21-1	NA	TRBJ1-2	NA	CASSPWALNYGYTF	TGTGCCAGCAGCCCCTGGGCCCTAAACTATGGCTACACCTTC
TRBV7-3	NA	TRBJ1-3	few	CASSSSAGPGGNTIYF	TGTGCCAGCAGCTCCTCGGCGGGACCGGGGGGAAACACCATATATTTT
TRBV19	NA	TRBJ1-1	NA	CASTSALAGNTEAFF	TGTGCCAGTACAAGTGCCCTGGCTGGGAACACTGAAGCTTTCTTT
TRBV6-5	NA	TRBJ1-2	NA	CASSYSARNYGYTF	TGTGCCAGCAGTTACTCGGCCAGAAACTATGGCTACACCTTC
TRBV4-2	NA	TRBJ2-3	NA	CASSPGLPDTQYF	TGTGCCAGCAGCCCCGGGTTACCAGATACGCAGTATTTT
TRBV19	TRBD1	TRBJ2-1	few	CASSLGTANNEQFF	TGTGCCAGTAGTTTAGGGACAGCGAACAATGAGCAGTTCTTC
TRBV5-5	TRBD2	TRBJ2-1	NA	CASSRTSGTFYNEQFF	TGTGCCAGCAGCCGGACTAGCGGTACCTTCTACAATGAGCAGTTCTTC
TRBV7-2	NA	TRBJ2-1	NA	CASSATGLYSYNEQFF	TGTGCCAGCAGCGCCACCGGTCTGTACTCCTACAATGAGCAGTTCTTC
TRBV9	NA	TRBJ1-2	NA	CASSVEGVSYGYTF	TGTGCCAGCAGCGTAGAAGGGGTCTCCTATGGCTACACCTTC
TRBV28	NA	TRBJ1-1	NA	CASSLRYTEAFF	TGTGCCAGCAGTTTACGGTACACTGAAGCTTTCTTT
TRBV11-3	TRBD2	TRBJ2-5	NA	CASSPGLAGEETQYF	TGTGCCAGCAGCCCGGGACTAGCGGGAGAAGAGACCCAGTACTTC
TRBV28	NA	TRBJ1-1	NA	CATHLLSGTEAFF	TGTGCCACCCATCTACTCTCAGGGACTGAAGCTTTCTTT
TRBV5-1	TRBD2	TRBJ2-2	NA	CASSIRPGGDGELFF	TGCGCCAGCAGCATACGGCCGGGAGGGGACGGGGAGCTGTTTTTT
TRBV9	NA	TRBJ2-3	NA	CASSVGDTQYF	TGTGCCAGCAGCGTCGGAGATACGCAGTATTTT
TRBV28	NA	TRBJ1-5	NA	CASSLGGRGQPQHF	TGTGCCAGCAGTTTAGGGGGGAGGGGTCAGCCCCAGCATTTT
TRBV30	NA	TRBJ2-5	NA	CAWSVSVETQYF	TGTGCCTGGAGTGTATCAGTGGAGACCCAGTACTTC
TRBV5-6	NA	TRBJ1-6	once	CASSPNRVPPLHF	TGTGCCAGCAGCCCAAACAGGGTCCCCCCCCTCCACTTT
TRBV13	NA	TRBJ1-1	NA	CASSSGQIRQAFF	TGTGCCAGCAGCTCCGGACAGATACGGCAAGCTTTCTTT
TRBV7-2	NA	TRBJ2-6	NA	CASSPESGANVLTF	TGTGCCAGCAGCCCAGAATCTGGGGCCAACGTCCTGACTTTC
TRBV24-1	TRBD1	TRBJ2-5	NA	CATSTLGQGQETQYF	TGTGCCACCAGTACCTTGGGACAGGGCCAAGAGACCCAGTACTTC